This T cell receptor beta chain was recovered during a study of CD8 T cells in Susac syndrome. Broader study findings: The study's TCR sequencing and HLA analysis covered a relatively small number of individuals, and the study acknowledged this.

About this clonotype itself: Its antigen is as yet unknown.

V lost 0 bases, J lost 7 bases, and 13 bases lay in between. The CDR3 is 15 amino acids. CDR1 is LNHNV, CDR2 YYDKDF, per germline (reference sequence). When the RNA was reverse transcribed, random hexamers were used with an input of about 0.5 to 1 ug. Multiplex immunoSEQ PCR targeted 54 Vbeta and 13 Jbeta TCR beta segments. Via MiXCR, TCRdb re-called the immunoSEQ multiplex PCR reads, giving one row per CDR3 protein. In the table there are over 95,000 distinct CDR3 sequences, 85% to 95% of which are singletons. This clonotype was obtained from a human donor in good health. The sequencing sample was made of CD4+ T cells from PBMCs. The chain uses TRBV15 and TRBJ2-1; D is uncertain. As DNA, the CDR3 is TGTGCCACCAGCAGAGATCTGGCCACGGTTAATGAGCAGTTCTTC. Residues: CATSRDLATVNEQFF.